Presented here are 21 T cell receptor beta chains from one specimen sequenced in a study of cytomegalovirus exposure and HLA in healthy donors. The PCR ran on 60 Vbeta and 13 Jbeta primers. Profiling relied on immunoSEQ multiplex PCR, and the TCRdb table lists in-frame clones only, not all of them. The sample lists 150,000 to 200,000 clones; 85% to 90% were seen once. Material for sequencing was PBMCs. These receptors all stem from a woman aged 18-30 years in good health and CMV-seronegative.

The CDR3, as DNA: TGTGCCAGCAGGGGGACTTCCTACGAGCAGTACTTC. Translating gives CASRGTSYEQYF. The rearrangement links TRBV2 to TRBJ2-7, with D tentatively TRBD2 (6 bases). Germline V lookup: CDR1 SNHLY, CDR2 FYNNEI. Deletions cut 6 bases from V and 1 base from J, with 7 bases between. The CDR3 runs to 12 residues.

There are a few counts of this clone. The chain is built from TRBV6-1 and TRBJ1-5; no clear D gene. Between the trimmed V and J ends, which lost 1 base and 7 bases, there was a span of 8 bases. There are 13 residues in the CDR3. CDR1 and CDR2 from the germline V gene are MNHNS and SASEGT. The CDR3 sequence: CASSEEEGQPQHF. CDR3 DNA: TGTGCCAGCAGTGAAGAGGAGGGCCAGCCCCAGCATTTT.

The CDR3 protein is CASKERSSYEQYF. DNA of the CDR3: TGTGCCAGCAAAGAGAGAAGCTCCTACGAGCAGTACTTC. The chain is built from TRBV6-1 and TRBJ2-7; D unresolved. CDR3 length: 13 amino acids. The germline CDR1 and CDR2 sequences are MNHNS and SASEGT. V was trimmed by 7 bases and J by 0 bases, leaving 10 bases between them.

This chain links TRBV27 with TRBJ2-7; no definite D call. Germline V gene data show CDR1 as MNHEY and CDR2 as SMNVEV (reference sequence). The V end lost 2 bases, the J end lost 2 bases, and 7 bases lay between the germline ends. This CDR3 has 13 residues. As DNA, the CDR3 is TGTGCCAGCAGTTTAGGTGGGCCCTACGAGCAGTACTTC. It specifies CASSLGGPYEQYF.

The chain combines TRBV4-1 with TRBJ2-7; D perhaps matches TRBD2 (5 bases). Deletions cut 1 base from V and 7 bases from J, with 11 bases between. The germline gives CDR1 MGHRA, CDR2 YSYEKL. The CDR3 length is 13 residues. The CDR3: CASSQVSGREQYF. The DNA for the CDR3 is TGCGCCAGCAGCCAAGTCAGCGGTCGGGAGCAGTACTTC.

This clone was seen once. The genes are TRBV13 and TRBJ2-5, with unresolved D. The DNA end is a closer match to TRBJ2-7, so the J assignment may be wrong. The germline gives CDR1 PRHDT, CDR2 FYEKMQ (reference sequence). The CDR3 spans 14 residues. This CDR3 is CASSTGRQFHEQYF. The CDR3 DNA follows: TGTGCCAGCAGCACTGGGCGTCAGTTTCACGAGCAGTACTTC.

This sequence joins TRBV25-1 and TRBJ2-3; 7 bases match TRBD1. The germline V gene has CDR1 MGHDK and CDR2 SYGVNS. Trimming cost V 3 bases and J 3 bases; bases outside gene matches: 6. The CDR3 is made up of 15 amino acids. CDR3 nucleotides: TGTGCCAGCAGTGACCCAGACAGGGTAACAGATACGCAGTATTTT. Its protein is CASSDPDRVTDTQYF.

The CDR3 DNA is TGCGCCAGCAGCCAAGACGGACACAAGGACAGGAACACTGAAGCTTTCTTT. Its protein product is CASSQDGHKDRNTEAFF. This sequence joins TRBV4-1 and TRBJ1-1; D might be TRBD1 (6 bases). This CDR3 region has 17 residues. Germline V CDR1 and CDR2: MGHRA, YSYEKL. V dropped 0 bases and J dropped 1 base, with 15 bases sitting between them.

The chain carries TRBV9 and TRBJ2-1; 9 nucleotides match TRBD2. Germline assignment: CDR1 SGDLS and CDR2 YYNGEE. The V gene end was trimmed by 0 bases and the J gene end by 6 bases; junction bases not matched to a gene: 10. The CDR3 has 17 residues. The CDR3 spells CASSVGRFGGRGNEQFF. In DNA form, the CDR3 reads TGTGCCAGCAGCGTAGGCCGCTTCGGCGGGAGGGGCAATGAGCAGTTCTTC.

This clone has just one count. This chain connects TRBV18 to TRBJ2-1; TRBD2 aligns across 11 bases. The CDR3 has 16 amino acids. In germline, CDR1 is KGHSH, CDR2 LQKENI. The J segment lost 4 bases and the V segment lost 3 bases, leaving 5 bases of the junction unmatched. The CDR3 nucleotides are TGTGCCAGCTCACCCAGTAGCGGGAGGGTTTACAATGAGCAGTTCTTC. Encoded protein: CASSPSSGRVYNEQFF.

The rearrangement links TRBV5-5 to TRBJ1-2; 8 nucleotides agree with TRBD1. Germline-derived CDR1 and CDR2 are SGHKS and YYEKEE (reference sequence). The CDR3 totals 18 residues. J lost 1 base, V lost 6 bases, and 17 bases had no gene match. The DNA for the CDR3 is TGTGCCAGCACACTGACAGTACAGGGGGGCCTTTTTAACTATGGCTACACCTTC. It yields the protein CASTLTVQGGLFNYGYTF.

The chain uses TRBV5-5 and TRBJ1-4; 10 nucleotides match TRBD1. The CDR3 covers 17 residues. Germline CDR1 and CDR2: SGHKS and YYEKEE (reference sequence). V was pared by 4 bases and J by 3 bases, with 9 bases of the junction left unmatched. This CDR3 is CASSHDRGHGANEKLFF. The CDR3 DNA reads TGTGCCAGCAGCCACGACAGGGGGCATGGAGCTAATGAAAAACTGTTTTTT.

V and J are TRBV11-2 and TRBJ2-2; D may be TRBD1 (6 bases). Germline values: CDR1 SGHAT, CDR2 FQNNGV. Trimming stripped 0 bases from V and 1 base from J, with 9 bases between. This CDR3 is built from 16 residues. This CDR3 reads CASSLDRGQNTGELFF. The CDR3 bases are TGTGCCAGCAGCTTAGATCGGGGACAGAACACCGGGGAGCTGTTTTTT.

This chain links TRBV7-2 with TRBJ1-1; TRBD1 is a possible D gene (5 bases). V lost 5 bases to trimming and J lost 5 bases, with 6 bases between them. Per the germline V gene, CDR1 is SGHTA and CDR2 is FQGNSA. This CDR3 is 11 amino acids long. CDR3 sequence reads: CASSPGTEAFF. CDR3 in DNA: TGTGCCAGCAGCCCAGGGACTGAAGCTTTCTTT.

V gene TRBV10-3 combines with J gene TRBJ2-3; possible D gene TRBD1, 5 bases. V lost 3 bases and J 0 bases, leaving 10 bases between the germline ends. The CDR3 contains 15 residues. CDR1 and CDR2 (germline): ENHRY, SYGVKD. The CDR3 DNA follows: TGTGCCATCAGTGATACAGGTACTAGCACAGATACGCAGTATTTT. It codes for CAISDTGTSTDTQYF.

V and J are TRBV28 and TRBJ1-4; 7 nucleotides agree with TRBD1. The germline V gene encodes CDR1 MDHEN and CDR2 SYDVKM. This CDR3 is 14 amino acids long. The junction had 10 bases not matched to a gene; V was cut back by 7 bases and J by 8 bases. Here the CDR3 DNA reads TGTGCCAGCACGAGGGGGCCGGGTGCGGAAAAACTGTTTTTT. It specifies CASTRGPGAEKLFF.

J is TRBJ2-1 and V is TRBV5-1; TRBD2 matches 9 bases. The CDR3 is made up of 16 amino acids. The germline V gene encodes CDR1 SGHRS and CDR2 YFSETQ. V shed 0 bases, J shed 6 bases, and the junction held 7 bases outside the gene matches. This CDR3 reads CASSLGTSASTNEQFF. CDR3 in DNA: TGCGCCAGCAGCTTGGGGACTAGCGCTTCAACCAATGAGCAGTTCTTC.

The chain couples TRBV19 to TRBJ2-3, with TRBD2 identical over 8 bases. This CDR3 region has 14 residues. Germline CDR1 is LNHDA and CDR2 is SQIVND (reference sequence). Trimming took 2 bases from V and 5 from J; bases not matched to a gene: 3. CDR3 DNA sequence: TGTGCCAGTAGTATAACGGGAGGGGGAGATACGCAGTATTTT. Protein sequence: CASSITGGGDTQYF.

This clone has just a few counts. V and J are TRBV19 and TRBJ1-1; D gene unclear. The CDR3 has 13 residues. The V gene lost 7 bases and the J gene lost 4 bases, with 13 bases spanning the gap. CDR1 and CDR2 (germline): LNHDA, SQIVND (reference sequence). The CDR3 DNA is TGTGCCAGTACCCCTGGGCAGACCACTGAAGCTTTCTTT. This sequence encodes CASTPGQTTEAFF.

This sequence joins TRBV28 and TRBJ1-2, with TRBD1 identical over 7 bases. This CDR3 comprises 14 residues. V lost 3 bases, J lost 4 bases, and 5 bases stayed unmatched. The germline V gene encodes CDR1 MDHEN and CDR2 SYDVKM. CDR3 amino acids: CASSFSGGIYGYTF. The DNA for the CDR3 is TGTGCCAGCAGTTTTTCAGGGGGTATCTATGGCTACACCTTC.

This chain uses TRBV28 with TRBJ2-7, with TRBD2 matching over 8 bases. V shed 5 bases and J 1 base; nucleotides not matched to a gene: 7. This CDR3 is 15 amino acids long. Germline CDR1 is MDHEN and CDR2 is SYDVKM. The CDR3 DNA is TGTGCCAGCAGTCGTGTAATAGCGGGGTCCTACGAGCAGTACTTC. This gives the protein CASSRVIAGSYEQYF. Together with reference TRBV28 and TRBJ2-7, the CDR3 gives the full variable domain: DVKVTQSSRYLVKRTGEKVFLECVQDMDHENMFWYRQDPGLGLRLIYFSYDVKMKEKGDIPEGYSVSREKKERFSLILESASTNQTSMYLCASSRVIAGSYEQYFGPGTRLTVT.